This T cell receptor (beta chain) is from a study of cytomegalovirus exposure and HLA in healthy donors. Study background: Both the approximately 130 validation repertoires and the roughly 700 first-cohort repertoires used the same platform, as reported by a later analysis.

Germline V CDR1 and CDR2: MNHEY, SMNVEV (reference sequence). The length of the CDR3 is 14 residues. With 4 bases clipped from V and 5 bases from J, the junction kept 7 bases outside the gene matches. Whole-study results and caveats: TCR beta chains numbering some 160 were designated cytomegalovirus-associated. Per published reports, the classifier diagnosed cytomegalovirus status with high specificity and sensitivity. In a later analysis, first-cohort TCR clusters were found to tend to co-occur in the roughly 120 validation repertoires.

Method: immunoSEQ multiplex PCR; TCRdb's copy keeps in-frame clones and lacks some. The table lists about 55,000 clones, around nine tenths of them singletons. Comments on this clone: No antigen is known for it.

This chain uses TRBV27 with TRBJ1-1; the match to TRBD1 covers 7 bases. The material sequenced was PBMCs. This TCR was sampled from a young man in good health and CMV-seronegative. This chain's CDR3 is CASSSGGRRTEAFF. The CDR3 nucleotides are TGTGCCAGCAGTTCAGGGGGTCGTAGGACTGAAGCTTTCTTT.